Listed here are 24 T cell receptor beta chains from one sample, sequenced in a study of siplizumab effects on memory and regulatory T cells. Some clones are missing from TCRdb's copy, which holds only in-frame ones; the method was immunoSEQ multiplex PCR. The data contain more than 45,000 clones, 95% to 97% of them singletons. Sequencing was carried out using naive CD4+ T cells sorted from blood. These receptors came from a human donor in good health.

This chain uses TRBV19 with TRBJ1-5, with D unresolved. CDR3 length equals 17 residues. V was trimmed by 0 bases and J by 0 bases, leaving 12 bases between them. CDR1 and CDR2 from the germline V gene are LNHDA and SQIVND (reference sequence). Here the CDR3 reads CASSIERGSYSNQPQHF. Here the CDR3 DNA reads TGTGCCAGTAGTATAGAGCGGGGATCCTATAGCAATCAGCCCCAGCATTTT.

The rearrangement uses TRBV7-9 and TRBJ1-1; D gene unclear. The CDR3 totals 15 residues. Trimming left V 6 bases short and J 1 base short, with 15 bases between. CDR1 and CDR2 from the germline V gene are SEHNR and FQNEAQ (reference sequence). Here the CDR3 reads CASSFRMGENTEAFF. The CDR3 DNA sequence: TGTGCCAGCAGTTTCCGCATGGGAGAGAACACTGAAGCTTTCTTT.

The chain has TRBV4-3 and TRBJ2-7, with D uncertain. The germline V and J ends were trimmed by 1 base and 6 bases, with 16 bases remaining between them. The CDR3 is 15 amino acids. The germline CDR1 and CDR2 sequences are LGHNA and YSLEER. CDR3 sequence (DNA): TGCGCCAGCAGCCAAGTAGTCGGAGTCCCATCCGAGCAGTACTTC. Amino acid sequence: CASSQVVGVPSEQYF.

This chain joins TRBV5-1 and TRBJ2-2, with D perhaps matching TRBD2 (6 bases). The ends were cut back, 0 bases at V and 4 bases at J, with 16 bases in the middle. Per germline, CDR1 SGHRS and CDR2 YFSETQ. The CDR3 has 17 amino acids. The CDR3 DNA is TGCGCCAGCAGCTTGGTGCTGGGACTCATGTCCACCGGGGAGCTGTTTTTT. Its translation is CASSLVLGLMSTGELFF.

The rearrangement joins TRBV10-2 to TRBJ2-7; weak D call: TRBD2 (7 bases). Germline V gene sequence: CDR1 WSHSY, CDR2 SAAADI. CDR3 length: 13 amino acids. The V and J ends lost 7 bases and 4 bases respectively, with 14 bases between them. Here the CDR3 DNA reads TGCGCCAGCAACCAAGGGGGGGGTTACGAGCAGTACTTC. This codes for CASNQGGGYEQYF.

The rearrangement uses TRBV28 and TRBJ1-1; D is possibly TRBD1 (6 bases). The CDR3 contains 16 residues. With 2 bases removed from V and 1 base from J, the gap between germline ends came to 14 bases. Germline CDR1 and CDR2: MDHEN and SYDVKM. The CDR3 is CASSLEGRGRNTEAFF. CDR3 sequence (DNA): TGTGCCAGCAGTTTAGAGGGCAGGGGACGGAACACTGAAGCTTTCTTT. The full variable domain, in which reference TRBV28 and TRBJ1-1 provide the parts outside the CDR3, is DVKVTQSSRYLVKRTGEKVFLECVQDMDHENMFWYRQDPGLGLRLIYFSYDVKMKEKGDIPEGYSVSREKKERFSLILESASTNQTSMYLCASSLEGRGRNTEAFFGQGTRLTVV.

The CDR3 region has the DNA TGTGCCAGCAGCTTGGGTTCCGGACAGGGCGGCTACGAGCAGTACTTC. Its protein product is CASSLGSGQGGYEQYF. The V call is TRBV5-4, the J call TRBJ2-7; the match to TRBD1 covers 8 bases. The CDR3 covers 16 residues. V dropped 0 bases and J dropped 3; count of bases not matched to a gene: 8. The germline CDR1 and CDR2 sequences are SGHNT and YYREEE (reference sequence). The complete variable domain, with remaining parts taken from reference TRBV5-4 and TRBJ2-7, reads ETGVTQSPTHLIKTRGQQVTLRCSSQSGHNTVSWYQQALGQGPQFIFQYYREEENGRGNFPPRFSGLQFPNYSSELNVNALELDDSALYLCASSLGSGQGGYEQYFGPGTRLTVT.

This clone occurred once. The chain recombines TRBV27 with TRBJ1-4, with D possibly being TRBD1 (5 bases). The CDR3 has 15 amino acids. From germline, CDR1 is MNHEY and CDR2 SMNVEV (reference sequence). The V end was cut by 8 bases, the J end by 7 bases, with 20 bases between. The CDR3 sequence: CASRNPRVPTEKLFF. Written as DNA, the CDR3 is TGTGCCAGCCGAAATCCCAGGGTCCCCACTGAAAAACTGTTTTTT.

The CDR3 nucleotides read TGTGCCAGCACCCGGGACAGGGCCTCTAACTATGGCTACACCTTC. Translated, it gives CASTRDRASNYGYTF. The V call is TRBV28, the J call TRBJ1-2; 9 positions match TRBD1. V dropped 7 bases and J dropped 0; count of bases not matched to a gene: 6. Germline CDR1 MDHEN, CDR2 SYDVKM. The CDR3 runs 15 residues.

This chain connects TRBV7-9 to TRBJ2-5, with D perhaps matching TRBD2 (6 bases). The CDR3 has 14 amino acids. The V gene lost 5 bases and the J gene lost 1 base, with 11 bases spanning the gap. From germline, CDR1 is SEHNR and CDR2 FQNEAQ (reference sequence). The chain's CDR3 is CASSPRRAQETQYF. In DNA form, the CDR3 reads TGTGCCAGCAGCCCCAGGAGGGCCCAAGAGACCCAGTACTTC.

This clone was seen only once. The V and J genes are TRBV6-6 and TRBJ2-7; 8 nucleotides match TRBD1. V shed 4 bases and J 5 bases; nucleotides not matched to a gene: 10. Germline assignment: CDR1 MNHNY and CDR2 SVGAGI (reference sequence). This CDR3 contains 15 residues. The CDR3 DNA reads TGTGCCAGCAGTTCGTATGACAGGACAGGGAACGAGCAGTACTTC. Its protein is CASSSYDRTGNEQYF.

The chain carries TRBV5-6 and TRBJ1-2; D unresolved. The CDR3 spans 13 residues. The ends were cut back, 2 bases at V and 4 bases at J, with 9 bases in the middle. Germline V gene data show CDR1 as SGHDT and CDR2 as YYEEEE. CDR3 sequence (DNA): TGTGCCAGCAGCTTCGCAGGATCCTATGGCTACACCTTC. It codes for CASSFAGSYGYTF. The whole variable domain, filled in from reference TRBV5-6 and TRBJ1-2, reads DAGVTQSPTHLIKTRGQQVTLRCSPKSGHDTVSWYQQALGQGPQFIFQYYEEEERQRGNFPDRFSGHQFPNYSSELNVNALLLGDSALYLCASSFAGSYGYTFGSGTRLTVV.

The chain uses TRBV27 and TRBJ2-2, with unresolved D. Germline CDR1 is MNHEY and CDR2 is SMNVEV (reference sequence). V shed 3 bases and J shed 6 bases, with 11 bases lying between them. CDR3 length equals 14 residues. In DNA form, the CDR3 reads TGTGCCAGCAGTTTTACCAGGTCGCCCGGGGAGCTGTTTTTT. This translates into CASSFTRSPGELFF.

The rearrangement links TRBV2 to TRBJ2-5; a weak D match, TRBD1 (6 bases). Per germline, CDR1 SNHLY and CDR2 FYNNEI. This CDR3 region has 13 residues. V was clipped by 6 bases and J by 1 base, with 9 bases between them. The chain's CDR3 is CASSGDIQETQYF. In nucleotides, the CDR3 is TGTGCCAGCAGCGGGGACATCCAAGAGACCCAGTACTTC.

The chain joins TRBV6-5 to TRBJ2-7, with D perhaps matching TRBD2 (6 bases). Germline V gives CDR1 MNHEY, CDR2 SVGAGI. The CDR3 is 15 amino acids. V was clipped by 5 bases and J by 3 bases, with 17 bases between them. CDR3 sequence reads: CASSPGLRDLYEQYF. DNA of the CDR3: TGTGCCAGCAGTCCGGGTTTGCGGGATCTCTACGAGCAGTACTTC.

The J gene is TRBJ2-7, the V gene TRBV2, with 7 positions matching TRBD2. This CDR3 is built from 14 residues. Looked up from germline, CDR1 is SNHLY and CDR2 is FYNNEI. Losses at the gene ends were 8 bases for V and 0 bases for J; bases not matched to a gene: 7. In DNA, the CDR3 is TGTGCCAGCGTAGCTAGCGGACGCTCCTACGAGCAGTACTTC. It is translated as CASVASGRSYEQYF. The full variable domain, completed using reference TRBV2 and TRBJ2-7, is EPEVTQTPSHQVTQMGQEVILRCVPISNHLYFYWYRQILGQKVEFLVSFYNNEISEKSEIFDDQFSVERPDGSNFTLKIRSTKLEDSAMYFCASVASGRSYEQYFGPGTRLTVT.

The chain has TRBV5-1 and TRBJ2-1, with 9 bases fitting TRBD2. CDR1 and CDR2 from the germline V gene are SGHRS and YFSETQ. V lost 4 bases and J lost 5; bases outside the gene matches: 4. There are 14 residues in the CDR3. The CDR3 is CASSVGLANNEQFF. The CDR3 bases are TGCGCCAGCAGCGTGGGACTAGCTAACAATGAGCAGTTCTTC.

In DNA, the CDR3 is TGTGCCAGCAGCTCCGGGGCTGAGCAGTTCTTC. It translates to CASSSGAEQFF. The J gene is TRBJ2-1, the V gene TRBV7-2; D is perhaps TRBD1 or TRBD2 (5 bases each). V was clipped by 4 bases and J by 9 bases, with 7 bases between them. The CDR3 has 11 residues. The germline CDR1 and CDR2 sequences are SGHTA and FQGNSA.

CDR3 DNA: TGTGCCAGCAGCAGGGGTGCGGGGAGCAATCAGCCCCAGCATTTT. This codes for CASSRGAGSNQPQHF. The rearrangement links TRBV6-6 to TRBJ1-5, with D possibly matching TRBD1 (6 bases). CDR3 length: 15 amino acids. The V and J ends lost 6 bases and 1 base respectively, with 13 bases between them. Germline V gene sequence: CDR1 MNHNY, CDR2 SVGAGI (reference sequence).

J is TRBJ2-7 and V is TRBV2; weak D call: TRBD1 (6 bases). The CDR3 length is 13 residues. CDR1 SNHLY and CDR2 FYNNEI come from the germline V gene. Trimming took 5 bases from V and 3 from J, leaving 11 bases between them. The DNA for the CDR3 is TGTGCCAGCAGTAGGGGGTTTCTCTACGAGCAGTACTTC. Amino acids: CASSRGFLYEQYF.

V usage is TRBV19 and J usage is TRBJ2-1, with 13 bases identical to TRBD2. The CDR3 is 20 residues long. The germline CDR1 and CDR2 sequences are LNHDA and SQIVND (reference sequence). Unmatched junction bases numbered 17, after V lost 7 bases and J lost 2 bases. The CDR3 protein is CASKHHTGTSGNLPYNEQFF. CDR3 sequence (DNA): TGTGCCAGTAAACATCACACCGGGACTAGCGGGAACTTGCCCTACAATGAGCAGTTCTTC.

The V and J genes are TRBV6-1 and TRBJ2-7; maybe TRBD1 (6 bases). The CDR3 has 13 amino acids. Per germline, CDR1 MNHNS and CDR2 SASEGT. V gave up 6 bases and J gave up 0 bases, with 9 bases separating them. The CDR3 DNA is TGTGCCAGCAGCCGGGACACCTCCTACGAGCAGTACTTC. Translated: CASSRDTSYEQYF.

V gene TRBV7-6 combines with J gene TRBJ1-6; D is possibly TRBD1 (6 bases). Trimming took off 4 bases at V and 7 bases at J, with 11 bases between the two ends. CDR1 and CDR2 (germline): SGHVS, FNYEAQ. The CDR3 totals 14 residues. The CDR3 DNA is TGTGCCAGCAGCTCCGACAGGACCAATTCACCCCTCCACTTT. Its translation is CASSSDRTNSPLHF.

The chain uses TRBV5-4 and TRBJ2-7, with 7 positions matching TRBD2. The ends lost 0 bases at V and 0 bases at J; junction bases unmatched: 6. Germline CDR1 SGHNT, CDR2 YYREEE (reference sequence). The CDR3 is made up of 16 amino acids. The CDR3 nucleotides are TGTGCCAGCAGCTTGGCCTTTGGCGGGAGCTCCTACGAGCAGTACTTC. This translates into CASSLAFGGSSYEQYF.